This T cell receptor (beta chain) comes out of a study of cytomegalovirus exposure and HLA in healthy donors. Trimming took 6 bases from V and 3 from J, leaving 17 bases between them. The length of the CDR3 is 15 residues. The germline V gene has CDR1 SNHLY and CDR2 FYNNEI. Study observations and caveats: Clusters of TCRs from the first cohort tended to co-occur in the 130 or so validation repertoires (as a later analysis found). Reportedly, diagnosis of cytomegalovirus status by the classifier showed high specificity and sensitivity.

Donors came from a validation cohort of approximately 110 subjects, distinct from the first 666-subject cohort. Some clones are missing from TCRdb's copy, which holds only in-frame ones; the method was immunoSEQ multiplex PCR. Of some 260,000 clones in the sample, more than 85% were seen once. The table lists this clone with many counts. Its antigen is unidentified. The TCR was taken from a man aged 18 to 30 in good health and CMV-seropositive. The V call is TRBV2, the J call TRBJ1-2, with D possibly matching TRBD1 (5 bases). Input material: PBMCs. The CDR3 nucleotides read TGTGCCAGCAGGAGGGTAGCCGGGGGAGACTATGGCTACACCTTC. This gives the protein CASRRVAGGDYGYTF.